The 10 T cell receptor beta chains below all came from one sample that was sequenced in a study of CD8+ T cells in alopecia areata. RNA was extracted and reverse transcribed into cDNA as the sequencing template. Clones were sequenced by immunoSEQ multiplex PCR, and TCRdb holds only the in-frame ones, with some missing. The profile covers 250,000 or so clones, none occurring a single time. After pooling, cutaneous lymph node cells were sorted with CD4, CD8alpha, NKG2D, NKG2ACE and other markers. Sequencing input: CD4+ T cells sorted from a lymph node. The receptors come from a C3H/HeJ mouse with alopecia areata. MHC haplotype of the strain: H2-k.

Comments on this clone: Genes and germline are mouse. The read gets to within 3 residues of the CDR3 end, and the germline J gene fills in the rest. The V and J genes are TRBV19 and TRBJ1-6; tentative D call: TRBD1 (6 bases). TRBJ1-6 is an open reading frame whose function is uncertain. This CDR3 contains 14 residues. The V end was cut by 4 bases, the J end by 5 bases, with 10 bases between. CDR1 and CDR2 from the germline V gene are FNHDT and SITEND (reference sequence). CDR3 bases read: TGTGCCAGCAGTTCCGACAGGAATAATTCGCCC. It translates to CASSSDRNNSP. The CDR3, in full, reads CASSSDRNNSPLYF.

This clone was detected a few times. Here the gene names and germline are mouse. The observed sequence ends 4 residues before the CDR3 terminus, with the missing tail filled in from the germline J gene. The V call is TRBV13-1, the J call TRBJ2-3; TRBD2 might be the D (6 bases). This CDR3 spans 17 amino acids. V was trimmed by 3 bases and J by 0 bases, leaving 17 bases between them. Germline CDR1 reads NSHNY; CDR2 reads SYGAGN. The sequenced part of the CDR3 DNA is TGTGCCAGCAGTGGGGGCGCGGGGGACTCTAGTGCAGAA. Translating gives CASSGGAGDSSAE. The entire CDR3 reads CASSGGAGDSSAETLYF.

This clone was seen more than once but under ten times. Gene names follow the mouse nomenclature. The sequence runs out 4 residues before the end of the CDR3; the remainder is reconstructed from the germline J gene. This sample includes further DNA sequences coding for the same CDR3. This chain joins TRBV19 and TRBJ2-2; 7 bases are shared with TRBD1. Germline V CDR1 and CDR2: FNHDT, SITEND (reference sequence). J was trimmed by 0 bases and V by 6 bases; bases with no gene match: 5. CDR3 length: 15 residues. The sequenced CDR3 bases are TGTGCCAGCACTCGGACAGGAGCAAACACCGGG. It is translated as CASTRTGANTG. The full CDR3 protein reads CASTRTGANTGQLYF. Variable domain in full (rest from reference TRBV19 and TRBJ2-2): GGIITQTPKFLIGQEGQKLTLKCQQNFNHDTMYWYRQDSGKGLRLIYYSITENDLQKGDLSEGYDASREKKSSFSLTVTSAQKNEMAVFLCASTRTGANTGQLYFGEGSKLTVL.

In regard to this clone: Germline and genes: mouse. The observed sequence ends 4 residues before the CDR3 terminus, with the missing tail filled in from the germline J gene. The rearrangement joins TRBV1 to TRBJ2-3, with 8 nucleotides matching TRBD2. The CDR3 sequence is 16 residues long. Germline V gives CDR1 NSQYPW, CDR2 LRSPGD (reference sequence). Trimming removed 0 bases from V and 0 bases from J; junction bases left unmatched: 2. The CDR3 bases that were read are TGCACCTGCAGTGCAGATCCTGGGGGGAGTGCAGAA. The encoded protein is CTCSADPGGSAE. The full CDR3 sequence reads CTCSADPGGSAETLYF.

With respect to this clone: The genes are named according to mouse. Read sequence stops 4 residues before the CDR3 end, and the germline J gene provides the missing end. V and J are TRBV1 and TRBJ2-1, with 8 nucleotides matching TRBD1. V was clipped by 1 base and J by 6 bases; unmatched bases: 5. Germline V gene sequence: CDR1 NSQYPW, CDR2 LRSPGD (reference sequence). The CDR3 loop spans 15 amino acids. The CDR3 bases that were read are TGCACCTGCAGTGCAGCGGGCAGGGGGCTTGCT. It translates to CTCSAAGRGLA. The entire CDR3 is CTCSAAGRGLAEQFF.

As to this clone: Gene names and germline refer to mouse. CDR3 bases read: TGTGCCAGCGGTGATGAAGCTGGGGGTGCAGAA. It codes for CASGDEAGGAE. The full CDR3 is CASGDEAGGAETLYF. The chain employs TRBV13-2 and TRBJ2-3; tentatively, D is TRBD2 (6 bases). The read finishes 4 residues shy of the CDR3 end, and the germline J gene is used to complete it. V lost 0 bases and J lost 1, with 9 bases in between. Germline V gene sequence: CDR1 NNHNN, CDR2 SYGAGS (reference sequence). This CDR3 spans 15 amino acids.

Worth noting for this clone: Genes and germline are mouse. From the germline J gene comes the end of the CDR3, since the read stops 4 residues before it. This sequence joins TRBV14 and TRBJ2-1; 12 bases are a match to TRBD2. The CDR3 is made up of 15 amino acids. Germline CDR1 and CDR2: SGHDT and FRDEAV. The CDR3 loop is CASSSTGGAWAEQFF. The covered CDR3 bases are TGTGCCAGCAGTTCGACTGGGGGGGCTTGGGCT.

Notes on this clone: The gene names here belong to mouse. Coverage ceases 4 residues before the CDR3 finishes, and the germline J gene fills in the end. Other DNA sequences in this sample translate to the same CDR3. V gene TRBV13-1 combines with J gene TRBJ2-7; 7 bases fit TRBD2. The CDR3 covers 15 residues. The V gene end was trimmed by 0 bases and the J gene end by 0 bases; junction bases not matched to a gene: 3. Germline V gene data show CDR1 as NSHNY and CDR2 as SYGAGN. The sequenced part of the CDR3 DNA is TGTGCCAGCAGTGATGCTGGGGGAAGCTCCTAT. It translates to CASSDAGGSSY. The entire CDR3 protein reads CASSDAGGSSYEQYF.

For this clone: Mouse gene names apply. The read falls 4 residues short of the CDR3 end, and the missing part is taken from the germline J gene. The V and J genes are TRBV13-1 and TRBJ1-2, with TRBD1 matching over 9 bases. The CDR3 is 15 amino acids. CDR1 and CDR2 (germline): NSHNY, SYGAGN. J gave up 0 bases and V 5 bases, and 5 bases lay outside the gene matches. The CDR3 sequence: CASSSQGAPNSDYTF. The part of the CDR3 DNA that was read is TGTGCCAGCAGCTCACAGGGGGCTCCAAACTCC.

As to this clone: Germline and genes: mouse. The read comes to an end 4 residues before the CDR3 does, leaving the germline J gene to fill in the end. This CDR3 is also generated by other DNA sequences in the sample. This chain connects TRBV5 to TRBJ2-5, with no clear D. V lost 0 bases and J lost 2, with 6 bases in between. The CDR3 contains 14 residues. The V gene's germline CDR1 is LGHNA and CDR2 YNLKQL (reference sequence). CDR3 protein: CASSQEGSQDTQYF. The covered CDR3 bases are TGTGCCAGCAGCCAAGAAGGGTCCCAAGAC.